The next 17 T cell receptor beta chains were all read from a single sample in a study of cytomegalovirus exposure and HLA in healthy donors. Sequencing used immunoSEQ multiplex PCR; TCRdb keeps in-frame clones, though not all of them. The table lists over 55,000 clones, about nine tenths of them singletons, with 3% in the top ten. The specimen was PBMCs. Receptors originate from a man between 18 and 35 years old in good health and CMV-seronegative.

In its sample, this clone was seen once. The gene calls are TRBV6-6 and TRBJ1-2; possible D gene TRBD1, 6 bases. Per the germline V gene, CDR1 is MNHNY and CDR2 is SVGAGI (reference sequence). V lost 6 bases and J lost 4, with 12 bases in between. The CDR3 has 13 residues. CDR3 sequence: CASRPDRSYGYTF. For the CDR3, the DNA is TGTGCCAGCAGACCAGACAGGTCCTATGGCTACACCTTC.

CDR3 sequence: CASSFLQGMNTEAFF. In DNA form, the CDR3 reads TGTGCCAGCAGCTTCCTACAGGGGATGAACACTGAAGCTTTCTTT. The chain carries TRBV7-9 and TRBJ1-1; 7 bases map to TRBD1. V shed 3 bases, J shed 0 bases, and the junction held 4 bases outside the gene matches. This CDR3 region has 15 residues. From germline, CDR1 is SEHNR and CDR2 FQNEAQ (reference sequence).

The V gene is TRBV4-1, the J gene TRBJ2-1, with D maybe TRBD1 (6 bases). V was clipped by 3 bases and J by 5 bases, with 11 bases between them. The V gene's germline CDR1 is MGHRA and CDR2 YSYEKL. The CDR3 runs to 14 residues. CDR3 in amino acids: CASSQINRDNEQFF. As DNA, the CDR3 is TGCGCCAGCAGCCAGATAAACAGGGACAATGAGCAGTTCTTC.

The sample holds a few counts of this clone. The chain has TRBV11-3 and TRBJ2-1; TRBD1 might be the D (6 bases). Trimming removed 8 bases from V and 5 bases from J, with 16 bases in between. Looked up from germline, CDR1 is SGHNT and CDR2 is YENEEA. The length of the CDR3 is 14 residues. This chain's CDR3 is CASDPGHLNNEQFF. As DNA, the CDR3 is TGTGCCAGCGACCCGGGACACCTAAACAATGAGCAGTTCTTC.

The chain recombines TRBV5-8 with TRBJ1-5, with unresolved D. This CDR3 is built from 18 residues. The ends were cut back, 1 base at V and 7 bases at J, with 24 bases in the middle. Germline loops: CDR1 SGHTS, CDR2 YDEGEE. The CDR3 DNA follows: TGTGCCAGCAGCTTGTACTTCATGATTTCCTCCAACCGGCAGCCCCAGCATTTT. This translates into CASSLYFMISSNRQPQHF. Combining the CDR3 with reference TRBV5-8 and TRBJ1-5 gives the whole variable domain EAGVTQSPTHLIKTRGQQATLRCSPISGHTSVYWYQQALGLGLQFLLWYDEGEERNRGNFPPRFSGRQFPNYSSELNVNALELEDSALYLCASSLYFMISSNRQPQHFGDGTRLSIL.

This clone has just one count. The V call is TRBV9, the J call TRBJ2-7; TRBD2 agrees at 9 bases. Germline CDR1 SGDLS, CDR2 YYNGEE. Trimming took 4 bases from V and 5 from J; bases not matched to a gene: 4. CDR3 length: 13 residues. CDR3: CASSLSGRDEQYF. CDR3 nucleotide sequence: TGTGCCAGCAGCCTTAGCGGGAGAGACGAGCAGTACTTC.

The chain is built from TRBV28 and TRBJ1-5; D not certain. Germline V CDR1 and CDR2: MDHEN, SYDVKM. V lost 6 bases and J lost 4, with 16 bases in between. The CDR3 consists of 15 residues. For the CDR3, the DNA is TGTGCCAGCAGCCCACCGCCGGTCGGGAATCAGCCCCAGCATTTT. Protein product: CASSPPPVGNQPQHF.

The chain combines TRBV19 with TRBJ2-7; weak D call: TRBD2 (6 bases). Germline CDR1 is LNHDA and CDR2 is SQIVND (reference sequence). The CDR3 is 14 residues long. The germline V and J ends were trimmed by 2 bases and 2 bases, with 10 bases remaining between them. The CDR3 region has the DNA TGTGCCAGTAGTATAAGGGACTCAGCCTACGAGCAGTACTTC. This codes for CASSIRDSAYEQYF.

The chain recombines TRBV5-1 with TRBJ2-1; D possibly corresponds to TRBD1 (6 bases). Germline loops: CDR1 SGHRS, CDR2 YFSETQ. The V end lost 5 bases, the J end lost 4 bases, and 10 bases lay between the germline ends. This CDR3 spans 13 amino acids. CDR3 region: CASRVDSYNEQFF. The CDR3 region has the DNA TGCGCCAGCAGAGTGGACAGTTACAATGAGCAGTTCTTC. Combining the CDR3 with reference TRBV5-1 and TRBJ2-1 gives the whole variable domain KAGVTQTPRYLIKTRGQQVTLSCSPISGHRSVSWYQQTPGQGLQFLFEYFSETQRNKGNFPGRFSGRQFSNSRSEMNVSTLELGDSALYLCASRVDSYNEQFFGPGTRLTVL.

This chain links TRBV6-5 with TRBJ1-1, with D perhaps TRBD1 (6 bases). The CDR3 consists of 16 residues. Per germline, CDR1 MNHEY and CDR2 SVGAGI. Trimming cost V 0 bases and J 4 bases, with 15 bases left between them. The CDR3 protein is CASSYSNYGGLTEAFF. The DNA for the CDR3 is TGTGCCAGCAGTTACTCGAATTACGGGGGGCTCACTGAAGCTTTCTTT.

V is TRBV28 and J is TRBJ1-5, with 7 bases that match TRBD1. Germline V gives CDR1 MDHEN, CDR2 SYDVKM. After removal of 6 bases from V and 7 bases from J, the junction contained 6 bases not matched to a gene. CDR3 length: 13 residues. CDR3: CASSLQGLQPQHF. The DNA of the CDR3 is TGTGCCAGCAGCTTACAGGGGTTGCAGCCCCAGCATTTT.

By frequency in the sample, this clone is medium-sized (0.01 to 0.1%). Other DNA sequences in this sample translate to the same CDR3. V gene TRBV29-1 combines with J gene TRBJ2-1; the D is unclear. Germline loops: CDR1 SQVTM, CDR2 ANQGSEA. The CDR3 is 13 amino acids. V dropped 0 bases and J dropped 7 bases, with 10 bases sitting between them. The CDR3 nucleotides read TGCAGCGTTGAAGAAGGAGTCGGGAATGAGCAGTTCTTC. Translated, it gives CSVEEGVGNEQFF.

The rearrangement uses TRBV7-2 and TRBJ2-7; 7 bases are a match to TRBD1. The V gene end was trimmed by 2 bases and the J gene end by 3 bases; junction bases not matched to a gene: 10. The germline V gene encodes CDR1 SGHTA and CDR2 FQGNSA. The CDR3 has 16 amino acids. As DNA, the CDR3 is TGTGCCAGCAGCTTAAACTACGAGACAGGGCTCTACGAGCAGTACTTC. This codes for CASSLNYETGLYEQYF.

The chain joins TRBV7-6 to TRBJ1-1; the D is unclear. V shed 1 base and J shed 8 bases, with 5 bases lying between them. Germline values: CDR1 SGHVS, CDR2 FNYEAQ. CDR3 size: 11 residues. CDR3 region: CASSLGEEAFF. The CDR3, as DNA: TGTGCCAGCAGCTTAGGGGAGGAAGCTTTCTTT.

The rearrangement joins TRBV27 to TRBJ2-1; 8 bases align to TRBD1. Losses at the gene ends were 5 bases for V and 6 bases for J; bases not matched to a gene: 15. The CDR3 totals 17 residues. Looked up from germline, CDR1 is MNHEY and CDR2 is SMNVEV (reference sequence). Here the CDR3 reads CASSPSWGDRPLNEQFF. The CDR3 region has the DNA TGTGCCAGCAGTCCCTCCTGGGGGGACAGGCCTCTCAATGAGCAGTTCTTC.

The chain uses TRBV28 and TRBJ1-3; 9 nucleotides match TRBD1. The CDR3 is made up of 15 amino acids. Trimming took 7 bases from V and 0 from J; bases not matched to a gene: 4. CDR1 and CDR2 from the germline V gene are MDHEN and SYDVKM. The CDR3 sequence is CASKGQGVSGNTIYF. CDR3 nucleotide sequence: TGTGCCAGCAAGGGACAGGGAGTCTCTGGAAACACCATATATTTT.

The chain employs TRBV5-6 and TRBJ1-1, with 12 bases that match TRBD1. Germline CDR1 SGHDT, CDR2 YYEEEE. J gave up 4 bases and V 4 bases, and 8 bases lay outside the gene matches. This CDR3 is 16 amino acids long. CDR3 DNA sequence: TGTGCCAGCAGCAGGGACAGGGGGCTAGTCAGCACTGAAGCTTTCTTT. This sequence encodes CASSRDRGLVSTEAFF.